This T cell receptor beta chain was recorded in a study of PD-1 blockade in classical Hodgkin lymphoma. Regarding the study as a whole: CD4+ but not CD8+ TCR diversity rose significantly by C4D1. Exclusion was the outcome for patients who began nivolumab under 1 year after ASCT.

Concerning this clone: Antigen: not known.

Germline CDR1 MNHEY, CDR2 SVGAGI. The CDR3 covers 13 residues. Trimming took off 5 bases at V and 9 bases at J, with 11 bases between the two ends. Assay: immunoSEQ multiplex PCR; the TCRdb copy retains only in-frame clones and omits some. The table has fewer than 8,500 clones, more than 75% seen once. Documented time point: cycle 4 day 1 (C4D1), after less than 7 weeks of nivolumab. Each patient's relapse followed autologous stem cell transplantation, and brentuximab vedotin exposure varied. Thawed PBMCs yielded CD4+ T cells through magnetic negative selection. V is TRBV6-5 and J is TRBJ1-6; D is perhaps TRBD1 (6 bases). This clonotype originated in a human donor with classical Hodgkin lymphoma. This specimen consisted of CD4+ T cells from blood, obtained before the fourth cycle of nivolumab. This CDR3 is CASSPGQPSPLHF. Written as DNA, the CDR3 is TGTGCCAGCAGTCCAGGACAGCCTTCACCCCTCCACTTT.